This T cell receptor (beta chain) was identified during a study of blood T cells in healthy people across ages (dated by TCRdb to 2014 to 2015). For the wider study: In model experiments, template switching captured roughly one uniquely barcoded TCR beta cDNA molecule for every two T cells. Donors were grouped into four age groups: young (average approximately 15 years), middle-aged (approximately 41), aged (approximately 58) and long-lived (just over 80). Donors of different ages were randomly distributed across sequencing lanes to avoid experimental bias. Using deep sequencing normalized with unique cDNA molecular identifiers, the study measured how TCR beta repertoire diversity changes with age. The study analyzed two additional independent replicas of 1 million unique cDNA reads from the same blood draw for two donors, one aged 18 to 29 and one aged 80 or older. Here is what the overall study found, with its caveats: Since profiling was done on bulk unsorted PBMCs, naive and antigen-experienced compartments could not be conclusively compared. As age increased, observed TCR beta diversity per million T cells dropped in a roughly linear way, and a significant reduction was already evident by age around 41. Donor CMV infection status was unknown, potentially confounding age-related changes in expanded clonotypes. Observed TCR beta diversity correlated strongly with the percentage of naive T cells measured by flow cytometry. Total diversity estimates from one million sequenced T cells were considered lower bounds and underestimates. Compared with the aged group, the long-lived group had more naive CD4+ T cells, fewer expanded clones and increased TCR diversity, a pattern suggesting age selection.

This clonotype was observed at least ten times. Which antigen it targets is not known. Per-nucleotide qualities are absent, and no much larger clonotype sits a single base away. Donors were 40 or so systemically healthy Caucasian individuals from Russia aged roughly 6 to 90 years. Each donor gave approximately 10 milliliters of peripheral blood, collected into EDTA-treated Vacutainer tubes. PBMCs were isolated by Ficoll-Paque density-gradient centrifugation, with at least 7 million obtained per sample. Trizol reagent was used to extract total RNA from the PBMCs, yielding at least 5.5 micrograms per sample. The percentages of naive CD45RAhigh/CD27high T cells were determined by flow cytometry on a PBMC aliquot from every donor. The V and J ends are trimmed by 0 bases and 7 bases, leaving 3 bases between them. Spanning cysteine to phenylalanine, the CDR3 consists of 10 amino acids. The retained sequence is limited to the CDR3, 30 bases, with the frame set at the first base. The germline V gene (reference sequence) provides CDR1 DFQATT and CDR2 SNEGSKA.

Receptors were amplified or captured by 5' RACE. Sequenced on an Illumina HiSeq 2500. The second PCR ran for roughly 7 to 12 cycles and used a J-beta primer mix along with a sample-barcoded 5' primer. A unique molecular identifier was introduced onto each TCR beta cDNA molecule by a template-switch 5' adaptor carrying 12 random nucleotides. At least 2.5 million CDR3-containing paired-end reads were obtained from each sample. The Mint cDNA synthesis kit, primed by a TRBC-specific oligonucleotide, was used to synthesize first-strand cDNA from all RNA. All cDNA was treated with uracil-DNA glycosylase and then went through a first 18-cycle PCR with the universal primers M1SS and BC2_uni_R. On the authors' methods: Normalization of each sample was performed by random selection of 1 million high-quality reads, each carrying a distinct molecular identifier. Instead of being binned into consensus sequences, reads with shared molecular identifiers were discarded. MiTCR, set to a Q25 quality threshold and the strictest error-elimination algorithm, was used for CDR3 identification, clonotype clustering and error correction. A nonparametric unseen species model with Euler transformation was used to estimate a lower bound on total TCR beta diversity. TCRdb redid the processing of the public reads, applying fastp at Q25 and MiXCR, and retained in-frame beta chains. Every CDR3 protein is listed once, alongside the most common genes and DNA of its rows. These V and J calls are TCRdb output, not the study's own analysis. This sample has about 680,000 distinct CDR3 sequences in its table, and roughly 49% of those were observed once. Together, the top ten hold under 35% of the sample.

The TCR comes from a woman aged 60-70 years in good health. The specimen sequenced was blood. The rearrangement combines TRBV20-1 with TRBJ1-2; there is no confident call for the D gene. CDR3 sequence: CSARESGYTF. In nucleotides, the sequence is TGCAGTGCTAGAGAGAGTGGCTACACCTTC.